This TCR beta chain was captured by sequencing in a study of cytomegalovirus exposure and HLA in healthy donors. The PCR ran on 60 Vbeta and 13 Jbeta primers. Only in-frame clones appear in the TCRdb table, and some are missing; sequencing was by immunoSEQ multiplex PCR. This sample has about 180,000 clones, with 80% to 90% found just once. Germline V gene lookup returns CDR1 SGHDT and CDR2 YYEEEE. The CDR3 sequence is 15 residues long. V lost 0 bases to trimming and J lost 2 bases, with 11 bases between them. The source of this sequence is a woman aged 18-29 years in good health and CMV-seropositive. The chain recombines TRBV5-6 with TRBJ2-5; D perhaps matches TRBD1 (6 bases). Input material: PBMCs. The CDR3 sequence: CASSLATGQQETQYF. CDR3 bases: TGTGCCAGCAGCTTGGCCACTGGACAGCAAGAGACCCAGTACTTC.